The 15 T cell receptor beta chains below come from one sample, sequenced in a study of cytomegalovirus exposure and HLA in healthy donors. The protocol was immunoSEQ multiplex PCR, while the TCRdb copy is restricted to in-frame clones and leaves out a portion. The repertoire consists of roughly 98,000 clones, with roughly 84% occurring once and the leading ten covering around 6.3%. Material: PBMCs. The receptors come from a man aged 18 to 29 in good health and CMV-seropositive.

V gene TRBV5-1 combines with J gene TRBJ1-1, with TRBD1 matching 8 bases. This CDR3 is 16 amino acids long. The V and J ends lost 0 bases and 2 bases, in that order; junction bases with no gene match: 6. Germline V gene data show CDR1 as SGHRS and CDR2 as YFSETQ. The CDR3 region is CASSLAGTGYNTEAFF. In DNA, the CDR3 is TGCGCCAGCAGCTTGGCCGGGACAGGATATAACACTGAAGCTTTCTTT.

The V and J genes are TRBV7-9 and TRBJ2-7, with 8 bases matching TRBD1. CDR1 SEHNR and CDR2 FQNEAQ come from the germline V gene (reference sequence). CDR3 length: 15 amino acids. The V gene end was trimmed by 5 bases and the J gene end by 5 bases; junction bases not matched to a gene: 11. The DNA for the CDR3 is TGTGCCAGCAGCCAGTTTGGACAGGGTCTCGACGAGCAGTACTTC. Its protein is CASSQFGQGLDEQYF.

The chain has TRBV9 and TRBJ2-1, with 9 bases that match TRBD2. Germline V gives CDR1 SGDLS, CDR2 YYNGEE. The trim removed 4 bases at V and 4 bases at J, leaving 6 bases unmatched. This CDR3 has 15 residues. CDR3 region: CASSILAGSYNEQFF. The CDR3 region has the DNA TGTGCCAGCAGCATCCTAGCGGGGTCTTACAATGAGCAGTTCTTC.

This chain links TRBV7-8 with TRBJ2-5; the match to TRBD2 covers 10 bases. Germline loops: CDR1 SGHVS, CDR2 FQNEAQ. The ends lost 6 bases at V and 2 bases at J; junction bases unmatched: 12. CDR3 length: 17 amino acids. The CDR3 is CASRTSGGGLGQETQYF. In DNA form, the CDR3 reads TGTGCCAGCAGAACAAGCGGGGGGGGCCTGGGGCAAGAGACCCAGTACTTC.

This chain connects TRBV4-3 to TRBJ2-5; D ambiguous. The germline gives CDR1 LGHNA, CDR2 YSLEER. Trimming removed 1 base at V and 4 bases at J, with 13 bases between. CDR3 length: 15 amino acids. The CDR3 protein is CASSQVWQVIETQYF. The CDR3 DNA follows: TGCGCCAGCAGCCAAGTTTGGCAGGTTATAGAGACCCAGTACTTC.

The chain has TRBV11-3 and TRBJ2-1; D is possibly TRBD2 (6 bases). The V end lost 10 bases, the J end lost 2 bases, and 15 bases lay between the germline ends. The CDR3 covers 14 residues. Per the germline V gene, CDR1 is SGHNT and CDR2 is YENEEA. The CDR3 sequence: CATAAGRAYNEQFF. For the CDR3, the DNA is TGTGCCACCGCGGCGGGGCGGGCCTACAATGAGCAGTTCTTC. The variable domain in full, with the rest retrieved from reference TRBV11-3 and TRBJ2-1, is EAGVVQSPRYKIIEKKQPVAFWCNPISGHNTLYWYLQNLGQGPELLIRYENEEAVDDSQLPKDRFSAERLKGVDSTLKIQPAELGDSAVYLCATAAGRAYNEQFFGPGTRLTVL.

The chain joins TRBV18 to TRBJ2-3; D is perhaps TRBD2 (6 bases). The CDR3 has 17 residues. CDR1 and CDR2 (germline): KGHSH, LQKENI. V lost 1 base and J lost 3, with 17 bases in between. The DNA for the CDR3 is TGTGCCAGCTCACCACTGGAGGGAAGGGTCAATACAGATACGCAGTATTTT. Translated, it gives CASSPLEGRVNTDTQYF.

This rearrangement joins TRBV28 to TRBJ2-7; 8 nucleotides align to TRBD2. The ends lost 5 bases at V and 4 bases at J; junction bases unmatched: 10. Germline values: CDR1 MDHEN, CDR2 SYDVKM. The CDR3 is 15 amino acids. The CDR3 bases are TGTGCCAGCAGTGGGGCTAGCGGGTTAAGATACGAGCAGTACTTC. Residues: CASSGASGLRYEQYF.

This clone was observed a single time. The V and J genes are TRBV2 and TRBJ2-3, with a tentative D call TRBD2 (6 bases). The CDR3 sequence is 15 residues long. V gave up 0 bases and J gave up 1 base, with 8 bases separating them. The V gene's germline CDR1 is SNHLY and CDR2 FYNNEI. Here the CDR3 DNA reads TGTGCCAGCAGTGAAGCAGGACTACGCACAGATACGCAGTATTTT. It specifies CASSEAGLRTDTQYF.

V and J are TRBV9 and TRBJ1-3; 7 nucleotides agree with TRBD1. The J segment lost 2 bases and the V segment lost 0 bases, leaving 5 bases of the junction unmatched. This CDR3 has 16 residues. In germline, CDR1 is SGDLS, CDR2 YYNGEE. The CDR3 region has the DNA TGTGCCAGCAGCGTAGGTTTGAGGGGGCCTGGAAACACCATATATTTT. Its protein is CASSVGLRGPGNTIYF.

This rearrangement joins TRBV7-2 to TRBJ1-2; D ambiguous. Trimming removed 5 bases at V and 2 bases at J, with 15 bases between. The V gene's germline CDR1 is SGHTA and CDR2 FQGNSA. This CDR3 is 15 amino acids long. CDR3 amino acids: CASSPDVATNYGYTF. The CDR3 DNA reads TGTGCCAGCAGCCCAGACGTGGCGACAAACTATGGCTACACCTTC.

This rearrangement joins TRBV29-1 to TRBJ2-1; 11 positions agree with TRBD1. Germline CDR1 SQVTM, CDR2 ANQGSEA. Trimming cost V 3 bases and J 6 bases; bases outside gene matches: 4. This CDR3 region has 14 residues. The CDR3 nucleotides are TGCAGCGTTGACGGACAGGGGGCCGTCAATGAGCAGTTCTTC. Translation: CSVDGQGAVNEQFF.

This clone was observed once. The CDR3 DNA follows: TGTGCCAGCAGGGGCGCAGACAGGTTTGGGGCCGAGCAGTACTTC. It translates to CASRGADRFGAEQYF. The V and J genes are TRBV28 and TRBJ2-7, with a possible D match to TRBD1 (6 bases). CDR3 length: 15 amino acids. Per germline, CDR1 MDHEN and CDR2 SYDVKM. The ends were cut back, 6 bases at V and 6 bases at J, with 21 bases in the middle.

CDR3 sequence reads: CASRAGQGVHEQYF. In DNA, the CDR3 is TGTGCCAGCAGGGCCGGACAGGGGGTTCACGAGCAGTACTTC. This rearrangement joins TRBV28 to TRBJ2-7; TRBD1 matches at 10 bases. The CDR3 has 14 residues. V shed 6 bases and J 5 bases; nucleotides not matched to a gene: 7. Per germline, CDR1 MDHEN and CDR2 SYDVKM.

The gene calls are TRBV7-2 and TRBJ2-7; 8 bases agree with TRBD2. CDR1 and CDR2 from the germline V gene are SGHTA and FQGNSA. V gave up 5 bases and J gave up 13 bases; unmatched junction bases: 13. The CDR3 loop spans 13 amino acids. The DNA for the CDR3 is TGTGCCAGCAGCGAACCCGGGACTAGTCCCGTTTACTTC. Its protein product is CASSEPGTSPVYF.